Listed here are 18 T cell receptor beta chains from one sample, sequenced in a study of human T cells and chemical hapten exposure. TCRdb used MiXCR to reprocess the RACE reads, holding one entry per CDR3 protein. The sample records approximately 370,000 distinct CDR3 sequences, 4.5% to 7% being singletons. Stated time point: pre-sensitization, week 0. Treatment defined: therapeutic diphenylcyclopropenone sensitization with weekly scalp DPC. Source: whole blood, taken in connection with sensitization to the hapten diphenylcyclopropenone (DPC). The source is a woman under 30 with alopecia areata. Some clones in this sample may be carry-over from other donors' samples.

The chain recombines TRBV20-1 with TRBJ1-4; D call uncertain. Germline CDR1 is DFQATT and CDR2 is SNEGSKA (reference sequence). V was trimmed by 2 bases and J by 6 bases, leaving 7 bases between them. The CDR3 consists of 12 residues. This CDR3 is CSARKGYEKLFF. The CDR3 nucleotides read TGCAGTGCTAGAAAGGGTTATGAAAAACTGTTTTTT.

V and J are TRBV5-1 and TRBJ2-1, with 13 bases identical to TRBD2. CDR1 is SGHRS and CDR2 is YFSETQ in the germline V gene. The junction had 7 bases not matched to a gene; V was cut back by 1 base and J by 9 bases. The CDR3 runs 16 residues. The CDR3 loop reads CASSLTGTSGVGEQFF. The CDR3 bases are TGCGCCAGCAGCTTGACCGGGACTAGCGGGGTTGGTGAGCAGTTCTTC.

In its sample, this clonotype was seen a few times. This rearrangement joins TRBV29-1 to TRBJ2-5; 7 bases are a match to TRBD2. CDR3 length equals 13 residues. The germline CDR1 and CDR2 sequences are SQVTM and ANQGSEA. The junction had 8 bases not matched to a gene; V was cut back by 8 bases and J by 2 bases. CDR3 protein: CSFLGEGQETQYF. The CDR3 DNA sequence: TGCAGCTTCCTTGGGGAGGGACAAGAGACCCAGTACTTC.

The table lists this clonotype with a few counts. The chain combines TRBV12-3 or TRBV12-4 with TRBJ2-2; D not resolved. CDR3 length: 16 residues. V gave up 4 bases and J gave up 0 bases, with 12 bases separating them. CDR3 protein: CASSSPRAANTGELFF. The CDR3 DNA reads TGTGCCAGCAGTTCTCCTCGGGCCGCGAACACCGGGGAGCTGTTTTTT.

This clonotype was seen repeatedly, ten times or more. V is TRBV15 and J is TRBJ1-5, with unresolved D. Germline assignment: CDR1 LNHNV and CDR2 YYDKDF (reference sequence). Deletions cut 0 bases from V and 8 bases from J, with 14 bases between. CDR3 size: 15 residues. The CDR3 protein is CATSRDGGSPEPQHF. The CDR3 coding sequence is TGTGCCACCAGCAGAGATGGCGGCAGCCCGGAGCCCCAGCATTTT.

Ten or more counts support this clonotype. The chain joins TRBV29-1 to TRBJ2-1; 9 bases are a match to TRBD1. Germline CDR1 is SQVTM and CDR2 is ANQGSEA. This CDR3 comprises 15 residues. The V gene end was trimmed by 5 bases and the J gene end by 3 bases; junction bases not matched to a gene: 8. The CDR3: CSVKLGTGSYNEQFF. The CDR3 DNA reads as TGCAGCGTTAAGTTGGGGACAGGGAGCTACAATGAGCAGTTCTTC.

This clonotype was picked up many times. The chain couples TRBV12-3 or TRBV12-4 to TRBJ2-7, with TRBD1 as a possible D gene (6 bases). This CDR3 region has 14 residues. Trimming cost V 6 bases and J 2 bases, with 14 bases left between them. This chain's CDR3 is CASSSMGHPYEQYF. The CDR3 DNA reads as TGTGCCAGCAGCTCTATGGGACACCCCTACGAGCAGTACTTC.

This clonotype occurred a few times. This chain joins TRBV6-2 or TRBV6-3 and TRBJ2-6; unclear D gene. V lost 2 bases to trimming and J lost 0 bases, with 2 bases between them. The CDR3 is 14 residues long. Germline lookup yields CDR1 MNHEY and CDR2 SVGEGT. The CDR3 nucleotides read TGTGCCAGCAGTTACGACTCTGGGGCCAACGTCCTGACTTTC. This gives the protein CASSYDSGANVLTF.

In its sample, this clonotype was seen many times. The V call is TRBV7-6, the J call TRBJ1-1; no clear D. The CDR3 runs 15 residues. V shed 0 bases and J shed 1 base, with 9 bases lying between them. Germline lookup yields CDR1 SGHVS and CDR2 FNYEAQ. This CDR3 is CASSLAHPPNTEAFF. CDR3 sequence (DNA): TGTGCCAGCAGCTTAGCGCACCCTCCGAACACTGAAGCTTTCTTT.

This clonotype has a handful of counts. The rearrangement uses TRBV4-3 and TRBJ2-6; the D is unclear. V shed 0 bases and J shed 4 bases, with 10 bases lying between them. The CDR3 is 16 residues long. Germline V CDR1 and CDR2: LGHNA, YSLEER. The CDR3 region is CASSQEPSSGANVLTF. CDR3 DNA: TGCGCCAGCAGCCAAGAACCGAGCTCGGGGGCCAACGTCCTGACTTTC.

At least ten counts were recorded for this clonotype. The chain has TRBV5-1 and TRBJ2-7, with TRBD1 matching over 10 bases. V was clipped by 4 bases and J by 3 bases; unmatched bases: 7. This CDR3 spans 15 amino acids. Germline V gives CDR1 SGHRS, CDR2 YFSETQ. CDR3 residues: CASSASGTGVYEQYF. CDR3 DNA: TGCGCCAGCAGCGCTTCCGGGACAGGGGTCTACGAGCAGTACTTC.

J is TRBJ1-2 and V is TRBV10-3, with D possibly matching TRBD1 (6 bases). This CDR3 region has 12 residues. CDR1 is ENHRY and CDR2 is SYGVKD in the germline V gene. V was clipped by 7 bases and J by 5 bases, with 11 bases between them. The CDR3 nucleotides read TGTGCCATCAAGGACAGTGAATATGGCTACACCTTC. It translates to CAIKDSEYGYTF.

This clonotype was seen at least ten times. The DNA of the CDR3 is TGTGCCAGCACCCCGTTTCGGTACGGGTATGGCTACACCTTC. The encoded protein is CASTPFRYGYGYTF. The chain carries TRBV12-3 or TRBV12-4 and TRBJ1-2; D gene uncertain. This CDR3 is 14 amino acids long. Deletions cut 7 bases from V and 5 bases from J, with 17 bases between.

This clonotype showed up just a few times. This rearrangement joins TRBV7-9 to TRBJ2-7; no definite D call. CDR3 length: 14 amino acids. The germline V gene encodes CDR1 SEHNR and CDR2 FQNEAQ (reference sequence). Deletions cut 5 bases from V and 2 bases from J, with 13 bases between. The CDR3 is CASSPPAGTYEQYF. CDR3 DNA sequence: TGTGCCAGCAGCCCACCCGCAGGTACCTACGAGCAGTACTTC.

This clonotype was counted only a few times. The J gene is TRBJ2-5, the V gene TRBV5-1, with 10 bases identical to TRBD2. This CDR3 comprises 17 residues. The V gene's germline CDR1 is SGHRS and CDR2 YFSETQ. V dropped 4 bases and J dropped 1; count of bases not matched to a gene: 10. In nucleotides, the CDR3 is TGCGCCAGCAGCCCCCCGGCGTCTAGCGGGGGCCAAGAGACCCAGTACTTC. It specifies CASSPPASSGGQETQYF.

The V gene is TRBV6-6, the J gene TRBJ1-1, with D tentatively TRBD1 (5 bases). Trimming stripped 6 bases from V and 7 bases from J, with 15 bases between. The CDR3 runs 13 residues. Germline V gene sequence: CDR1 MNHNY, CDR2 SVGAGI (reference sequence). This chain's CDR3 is CASRDGAEDEAFF. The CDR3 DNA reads TGTGCCAGCAGAGATGGGGCTGAAGATGAAGCTTTCTTT.

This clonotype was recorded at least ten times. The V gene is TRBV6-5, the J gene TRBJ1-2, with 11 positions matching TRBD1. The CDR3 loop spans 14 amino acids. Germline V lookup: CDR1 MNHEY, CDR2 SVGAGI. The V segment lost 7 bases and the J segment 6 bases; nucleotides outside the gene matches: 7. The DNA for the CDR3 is TGTGCCAGCATCCCCGGGACAGGGGGAGATGGCTACACCTTC. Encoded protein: CASIPGTGGDGYTF.

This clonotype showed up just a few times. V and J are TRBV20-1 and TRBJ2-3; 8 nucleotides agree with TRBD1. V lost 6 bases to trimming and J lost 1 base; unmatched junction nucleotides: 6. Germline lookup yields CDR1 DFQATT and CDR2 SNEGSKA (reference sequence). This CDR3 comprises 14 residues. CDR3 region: CSATDRVGTDTQYF. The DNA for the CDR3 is TGCAGTGCAACGGACAGGGTCGGCACAGATACGCAGTATTTT.